There are many counts of the clone carrying this T cell receptor (beta chain). The antigen is unknown. The record originates from a study of T cells in Graves' hyperthyroidism and ophthalmopathy. CDR3 size: 12 residues. CDR1 is KGHSH and CDR2 is LQKENI in the germline V gene. Deletions cut 5 bases from V and 1 base from J, with 5 bases between. Hyperthyroidism was newly diagnosed in patients aged 18 to 65 (duration under 2 months). Patients having uncontrolled infection, another autoimmune disease, pregnancy or lactation were not included. Template material for amplifying TCR beta CDR3 regions consisted of RNA transcripts. TCR CDR3 underwent first-round RT-PCR with the HTBI primer set. Each CDR3 protein gets one entry after TCRdb re-called the multiplex PCR reads with MiXCR. The sample carries under 450,000 distinct CDR3 sequences, about 15% recorded once. Study outcomes and limitations: Progression to ophthalmopathy was predicted a median of roughly 6.6 months early.

Sample: blood. This receptor was identified in a woman between 18 and 29 years old with Graves' hyperthyroidism. The rearrangement links TRBV18 to TRBJ1-1; D is unresolved. The CDR3 sequence: CASSETNTEAFF. In DNA, the CDR3 is TGTGCCAGCTCAGAGACGAACACTGAAGCTTTCTTT. Using reference TRBV18 and TRBJ1-1 for the parts outside the CDR3, the full variable domain is NAGVMQNPRHLVRRRGQEARLRCSPMKGHSHVYWYRQLPEEGLKFMVYLQKENIIDESGMPKERFSAEFPKEGPSILRIQQVVRGDSAAYFCASSETNTEAFFGQGTRLTVV.